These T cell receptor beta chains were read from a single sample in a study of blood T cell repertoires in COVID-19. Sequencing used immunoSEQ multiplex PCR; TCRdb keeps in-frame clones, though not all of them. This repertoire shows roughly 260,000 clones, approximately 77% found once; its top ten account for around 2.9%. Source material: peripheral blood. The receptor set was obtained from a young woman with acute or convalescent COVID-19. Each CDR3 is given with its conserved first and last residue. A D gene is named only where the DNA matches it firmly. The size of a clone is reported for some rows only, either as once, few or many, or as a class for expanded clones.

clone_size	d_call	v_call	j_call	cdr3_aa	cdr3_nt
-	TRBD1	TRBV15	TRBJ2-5	CATSSGDRPGTQYF	TGTGCCACCAGCAGTGGGGACAGGCCTGGGACCCAGTACTTC
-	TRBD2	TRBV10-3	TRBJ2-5	CAISEGLAGLVETQYF	TGTGCCATCAGTGAGGGGCTAGCGGGATTGGTAGAGACCCAGTACTTC
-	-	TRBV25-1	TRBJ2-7	CASSAKTGPGDEQYF	TGTGCCAGCAGTGCAAAGACAGGGCCGGGGGACGAGCAGTACTTC
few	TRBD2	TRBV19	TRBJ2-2	CASSISGRARTGELFF	TGTGCCAGTAGTATAAGCGGGAGGGCCCGCACCGGGGAGCTGTTTTTT
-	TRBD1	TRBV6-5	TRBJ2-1	CASSKDRGSYNEQFF	TGTGCCAGCAGCAAAGACAGGGGCTCCTACAATGAGCAGTTCTTC
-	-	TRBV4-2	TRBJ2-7	CASSQDLGVREQYF	TGTGCCAGCAGCCAAGATTTGGGCGTCCGCGAGCAGTACTTC
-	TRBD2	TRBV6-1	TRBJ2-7	CASSELGSGSTYEQYF	TGTGCCAGCAGTGAACTCGGTAGCGGGAGTACCTACGAGCAGTACTTC
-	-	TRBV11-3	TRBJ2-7	CASSLEHSSYEQYF	TGTGCCAGCAGCTTAGAGCACAGCTCCTACGAGCAGTACTTC
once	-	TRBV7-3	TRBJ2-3	CASSLNRDTQYF	TGTGCCAGCAGCTTAAACAGAGATACGCAGTATTTT
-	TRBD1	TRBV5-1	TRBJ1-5	CASSLSTGSTQHF	TGCGCCAGCAGCTTATCGACAGGGTCGACCCAGCATTTT
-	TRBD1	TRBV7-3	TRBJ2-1	CASSLGVKGGQGTQFF	TGTGCCAGCAGCTTAGGTGTGAAAGGGGGACAGGGGACGCAGTTCTTC
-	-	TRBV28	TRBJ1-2	CASSPLAANYGYTF	TGTGCCAGCAGTCCCCTTGCGGCTAACTATGGCTACACCTTC
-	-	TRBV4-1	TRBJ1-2	CASSQDDRPNYGYTF	TGCGCCAGCAGCCAAGATGACAGACCTAACTATGGCTACACCTTC
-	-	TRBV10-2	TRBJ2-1	CASSESGGTYNEQFF	TGCGCCAGCAGTGAGTCTGGGGGGACCTACAATGAGCAGTTCTTC
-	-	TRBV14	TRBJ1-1	CASSQAWGRDTEAFF	TGTGCCAGCAGCCAAGCCTGGGGCAGGGACACTGAAGCTTTCTTT
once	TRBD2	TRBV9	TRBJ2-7	CASSPGTKNEQYF	TGTGCCAGCAGTCCTGGGACTAAGAACGAGCAGTACTTC
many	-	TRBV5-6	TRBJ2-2	CASSLEQNTGELFF	TGTGCCAGCAGCTTGGAGCAGAACACCGGGGAGCTGTTTTTT
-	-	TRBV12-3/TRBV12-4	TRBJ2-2	CASRPRGSGELFF	TGTGCCAGCAGACCGAGGGGGTCTGGGGAGCTGTTTTTT
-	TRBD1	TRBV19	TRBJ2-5	CASSKGTGGETQYF	TGTGCCAGTAGTAAAGGGACAGGAGGGGAGACCCAGTACTTC
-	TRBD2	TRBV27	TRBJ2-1	CASSSGLAGMIYNEQFF	TGTGCCAGCAGTTCGGGACTAGCGGGGATGATTTACAATGAGCAGTTCTTC
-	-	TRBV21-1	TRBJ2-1	CASSRMAQREYLNEQFF	TGTGCCAGCAGCCGCATGGCACAGCGGGAGTACCTCAATGAGCAGTTCTTC
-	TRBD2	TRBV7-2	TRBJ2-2	CASRQPGLAGTGELFF	TGTGCCAGCAGACAGCCGGGACTAGCCGGCACCGGGGAGCTGTTTTTT
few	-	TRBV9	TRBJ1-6	CASSVEGDDNSPLHF	TGTGCCAGCAGCGTAGAGGGGGACGATAATTCACCCCTCCACTTT
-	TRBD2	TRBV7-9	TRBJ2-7	CASSLDGTSGSSYEQYF	TGTGCCAGCAGCTTAGACGGGACTAGCGGTAGCTCCTACGAGCAGTACTTC
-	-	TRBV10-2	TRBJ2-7	CASLSAQGSYEQYF	TGCGCCAGCCTCAGCGCTCAGGGCTCCTACGAGCAGTACTTC
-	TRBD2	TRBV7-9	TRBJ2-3	CASTQTSARGDTQYF	TGTGCCAGCACTCAGACTAGCGCGAGAGGGGATACGCAGTATTTT
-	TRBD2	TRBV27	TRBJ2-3	CASSTYAPLAGDPSGTDTQYF	TGTGCCAGCAGTACATACGCACCCCTAGCGGGAGACCCCTCTGGCACAGATACGCAGTATTTT
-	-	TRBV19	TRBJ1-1	CASSIDTGRTEAFF	TGTGCCAGTAGTATAGATACGGGGAGGACTGAAGCTTTCTTT
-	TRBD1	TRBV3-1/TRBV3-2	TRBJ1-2	CASSPNTGQGARGYTF	TGTGCCAGCAGCCCTAATACGGGACAGGGGGCGAGGGGCTACACCTTC
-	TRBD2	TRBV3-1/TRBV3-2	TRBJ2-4	CASSQAGGLAKNIQYF	TGTGCCAGCAGCCAAGCGGGGGGTCTAGCCAAAAACATTCAGTACTTC
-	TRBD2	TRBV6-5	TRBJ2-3	CASRKREGRDTQYF	TGTGCCAGCAGAAAGCGGGAGGGCCGGGATACGCAGTATTTT
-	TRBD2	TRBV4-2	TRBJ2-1	CASSLGLAGGNEQFF	TGTGCCAGCAGCCTCGGACTAGCGGGAGGGAATGAGCAGTTCTTC
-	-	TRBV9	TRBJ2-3	CASSVAGQASTDTQYF	TGTGCCAGCAGCGTAGCTGGGCAGGCTAGCACAGATACGCAGTATTTT
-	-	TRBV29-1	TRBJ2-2	CSETDSRERTGELFF	TGCAGCGAAACGGACAGTAGGGAACGCACCGGGGAGCTGTTTTTT
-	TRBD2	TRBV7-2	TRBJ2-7	CASSSLGLAGEQYF	TGTGCCAGCAGCTCCCTGGGACTAGCGGGCGAGCAGTACTTC
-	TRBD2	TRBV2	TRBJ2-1	CASSVVLAGNNEQFF	TGTGCCAGCAGTGTTGTACTAGCGGGAAACAATGAGCAGTTCTTC
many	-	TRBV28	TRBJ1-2	CASTSRGGAGGYTF	TGTGCCAGCACCTCCCGGGGGGGCGCCGGTGGCTACACCTTC
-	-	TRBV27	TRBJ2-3	CASSFPRQGWYF	TGTGCCAGCAGTTTCCCCCGGCAGGGTTGGTATTTT
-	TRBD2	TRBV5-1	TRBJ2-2	CASRTSGGAGELFF	TGCGCCAGCCGGACTAGCGGTGGGGCCGGGGAGCTGTTTTTT
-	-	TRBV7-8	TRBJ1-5	CASSFLSGTLWPQHF	TGTGCCAGCAGCTTTCTTTCAGGGACTCTGTGGCCCCAGCATTTT
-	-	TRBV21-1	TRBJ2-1	CASSKAETGGLNEQFF	TGTGCCAGCAGCAAGGCGGAGACAGGGGGTTTGAATGAGCAGTTCTTC
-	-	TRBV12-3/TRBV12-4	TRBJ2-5	CASSWDTQETQYF	TGTGCCAGCAGTTGGGACACCCAAGAGACCCAGTACTTC
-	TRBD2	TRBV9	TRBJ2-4	CASSVEGPGTSGIAKNIQYF	TGTGCCAGCAGCGTAGAGGGGCCCGGGACTAGCGGAATAGCCAAAAACATTCAGTACTTC
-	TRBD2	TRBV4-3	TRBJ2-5	CASSQDWGREIQETQYF	TGCGCCAGCAGCCAAGACTGGGGGAGGGAAATACAAGAGACCCAGTACTTC